A selection of T cell receptor beta chains follows, all from one sample in a study of T cell responses to AZD1222 COVID-19 vaccine. Using immunoSEQ multiplex PCR, the repertoire was profiled, and TCRdb retains in-frame clones only, with some absent. The repertoire has 150,000 to 200,000 clones, 75% to 90% of them found once; the top ten carry under 7.5%. Sequencing used peripheral blood, obtained on day 0 of AZD1222 vaccination. The receptors originated from an adult in good health. Each CDR3 is given with its conserved first and last residue. The order of the fields is clone size, J gene, V gene, CDR3 protein. Expanded clones get a size class; other rows say once, few or many, or leave the size out.

abundance: -; j_gene: TRBJ2-5; v_gene: TRBV9; CDR3aa: CASSVGIRQDQETQYF
abundance: -; j_gene: TRBJ2-7; v_gene: TRBV7-9; CDR3aa: CASSLQRGGREQYF
abundance: once; j_gene: TRBJ2-3; v_gene: TRBV12-3/TRBV12-4; CDR3aa: CASSRRSGRQYF
abundance: -; j_gene: TRBJ1-6; v_gene: TRBV7-2; CDR3aa: CASSSTGQGAGQSPLHF
abundance: -; j_gene: TRBJ2-1; v_gene: TRBV7-2; CDR3aa: CASSSPGLATYNEQFF
abundance: -; j_gene: TRBJ2-7; v_gene: TRBV24-1; CDR3aa: CATSQSGAERYEQYF
abundance: -; j_gene: TRBJ2-7; v_gene: TRBV4-3; CDR3aa: CASSQGLTDHYEQYF
abundance: -; j_gene: TRBJ2-7; v_gene: TRBV5-1; CDR3aa: CASSPDRVHEQYF
abundance: -; j_gene: TRBJ2-7; v_gene: TRBV6-2/TRBV6-3; CDR3aa: CASSYDGQSYEQYF
abundance: -; j_gene: TRBJ2-7; v_gene: TRBV4-1; CDR3aa: CASSHETSRTQRAYEQYF
abundance: -; j_gene: TRBJ1-1; v_gene: TRBV28; CDR3aa: CASGTLGFAEAFF
abundance: -; j_gene: TRBJ2-3; v_gene: TRBV29-1; CDR3aa: CSVEDTDTQYF
abundance: -; j_gene: TRBJ2-1; v_gene: TRBV19; CDR3aa: CASSTRPSFGNEQFF
abundance: once; j_gene: TRBJ1-1; v_gene: TRBV19; CDR3aa: CASSAQYAEAFF
abundance: once; j_gene: TRBJ2-7; v_gene: TRBV12-3/TRBV12-4; CDR3aa: CASSLIAGHEQYF
abundance: -; j_gene: TRBJ1-4; v_gene: TRBV7-5; CDR3aa: CARSTFGRSNEKLFF
abundance: -; j_gene: TRBJ2-2; v_gene: TRBV28; CDR3aa: CASRDKGGAGELFF
abundance: once; j_gene: TRBJ2-7; v_gene: TRBV3-1/TRBV3-2; CDR3aa: CASSQTSGRAHEQYF
abundance: -; j_gene: TRBJ2-5; v_gene: TRBV11-2; CDR3aa: CASSSYMETQYF
abundance: -; j_gene: TRBJ1-4; v_gene: TRBV27; CDR3aa: CASSLSGGANEKLFF
abundance: -; j_gene: TRBJ2-3; v_gene: TRBV7-9; CDR3aa: CASSSPDSTRTDTQYF
abundance: -; j_gene: TRBJ1-5; v_gene: TRBV28; CDR3aa: CASSPRQGTIQRNTYQPQHF
abundance: -; j_gene: TRBJ2-5; v_gene: TRBV4-1; CDR3aa: CASSQEWRGRLETQYF
abundance: -; j_gene: TRBJ2-5; v_gene: TRBV28; CDR3aa: CASSGPTGARETQYF
abundance: -; j_gene: TRBJ2-3; v_gene: TRBV11-1; CDR3aa: CASTWRDTQYF